The 10 T cell receptor beta chains below come from one sample, sequenced in a study of CD8+ T cells in alopecia areata. Extraction of RNA preceded its reverse transcription into cDNA, which served as the sequencing template. TCRdb keeps only in-frame clones here, not all; method: immunoSEQ multiplex PCR. The sample holds over 25,000 clones, about 83% seen once. Material for sequencing was NKG2D-low CD8+ T cells sorted from blood. These receptors originate from a human donor with alopecia areata.

V gene TRBV27 combines with J gene TRBJ2-7; maybe TRBD2 (6 bases). The CDR3 runs 13 residues. With 8 bases removed from V and 6 bases from J, the gap between germline ends came to 17 bases. CDR1 and CDR2 (germline): MNHEY, SMNVEV (reference sequence). CDR3 in DNA: TGTGCCAGCGGTGGAGGGTTATCACCCGAGCAGTACTTC. Its translation is CASGGGLSPEQYF.

As DNA, the CDR3 is TGTGCCAGCAGCCGGGGGGCAGGGGACCACGAGCAGTACTTC. Translated, it gives CASSRGAGDHEQYF. The rearrangement links TRBV5-6 to TRBJ2-7, with D possibly matching TRBD2 (7 bases). The CDR3 has 14 amino acids. Looked up from germline, CDR1 is SGHDT and CDR2 is YYEEEE. V lost 4 bases, J lost 5 bases, and 16 bases lay in between.

The chain couples TRBV29-1 to TRBJ2-7, with D perhaps TRBD1 (6 bases). CDR3 length equals 12 residues. V dropped 7 bases and J dropped 2 bases, with 12 bases sitting between them. Germline-derived CDR1 and CDR2 are SQVTM and ANQGSEA. CDR3 amino acids: CSAGQLAYEQYF. The DNA for the CDR3 is TGCAGCGCAGGACAGTTAGCCTACGAGCAGTACTTC.

The genes are TRBV30 and TRBJ1-5, with D perhaps matching TRBD1 (5 bases). The V gene's germline CDR1 is GTSNPN and CDR2 SVGIG (reference sequence). CDR3 length: 12 residues. V was clipped by 1 base and J by 9 bases, with 10 bases between them. The CDR3 protein is CAWSGAGGPQHF. Written as DNA, the CDR3 is TGTGCCTGGAGTGGAGCGGGGGGGCCCCAGCATTTT.

This chain joins TRBV4-1 and TRBJ2-1; tentatively, D is TRBD1 (6 bases). This CDR3 is 14 amino acids long. V shed 0 bases and J shed 6 bases, with 9 bases lying between them. Germline-derived CDR1 and CDR2 are MGHRA and YSYEKL. CDR3 sequence: CASSQERTANEQFF. CDR3 bases: TGCGCCAGCAGCCAAGAGCGGACAGCCAATGAGCAGTTCTTC.

The genes are TRBV5-1 and TRBJ2-3; 9 bases align to TRBD2. Looked up from germline, CDR1 is SGHRS and CDR2 is YFSETQ. This CDR3 region has 17 residues. V was pared by 1 base and J by 0 bases, with 6 bases of the junction left unmatched. This chain's CDR3 is CASSLLFSGGSTDTQYF. The CDR3 nucleotides are TGCGCCAGCAGCTTGTTGTTCAGCGGGGGGAGCACAGATACGCAGTATTTT.

The DNA of the CDR3 is TGCGCCAGCAGGCCTCTAGGTTTCACAGATACGCAGTATTTT. It is translated as CASRPLGFTDTQYF. This sequence joins TRBV10-2 and TRBJ2-3; D is unclear. V lost 6 bases and J 2 bases, leaving 12 bases between the germline ends. The germline gives CDR1 WSHSY, CDR2 SAAADI. The CDR3 is 14 amino acids.

The table lists this clone with a few counts. The rearrangement joins TRBV19 to TRBJ1-5; D is possibly TRBD1 (5 bases). The V end lost 5 bases, the J end lost 5 bases, and 16 bases lay between the germline ends. The CDR3 has 15 residues. Germline V lookup: CDR1 LNHDA, CDR2 SQIVND (reference sequence). CDR3 bases: TGTGCCAGTAGTCCCCGGGGCGTGGGTGATCAGCCCCAGCATTTT. It is translated as CASSPRGVGDQPQHF.

The chain joins TRBV5-4 to TRBJ2-7; a weak D match, TRBD2 (5 bases). The CDR3 runs to 13 residues. The V and J ends lost 2 bases and 3 bases respectively, with 9 bases between them. CDR1 and CDR2 (germline): SGHNT, YYREEE (reference sequence). CDR3: CASSFGRDYEQYF. DNA for the CDR3: TGTGCCAGCAGCTTCGGACGGGACTACGAGCAGTACTTC.

CDR3 DNA: TGTGCCAGCAGTTATGCGGCGGGAGGGCATGAGCAGTTCTTC. Encoded protein: CASSYAAGGHEQFF. V and J are TRBV27 and TRBJ2-1, with TRBD2 matching 9 bases. Trimming removed 4 bases from V and 8 bases from J; junction bases left unmatched: 6. CDR3 length: 14 amino acids. Looked up from germline, CDR1 is MNHEY and CDR2 is SMNVEV (reference sequence).